Listed below are T cell receptor beta chains from one sample, sequenced in a study of PD-L1 blockade in urothelial cancer. The method was immunoSEQ multiplex PCR; TCRdb's version includes in-frame clones alone and lacks a portion of them. This table holds over 50,000 clones, approximately 86% found once. The sample was PBMCs, taken around atezolizumab (anti-PD-L1) treatment. The receptors shown here come from a man aged 50-60 years with urothelial cancer. Each CDR3 is given with its conserved first and last residue. D genes are given only for firm matches. Clone size is given for some rows only: seen once, a few or many times, or a class if the clone is expanded.

>NA|TRBJ2-1|TRBV6-5|14|NA
TGTGCCAGCAGTGTCCGTGGGGGAGGCAATGAGCAGTTCTTC
CASSVRGGGNEQFF
>NA|TRBJ1-1|TRBV28|19|once
TGTGCCAGCAGCAAGCGAGAGAAAACCGGGACTGGGGCGAACACTGAAGCTTTCTTT
CASSKREKTGTGANTEAFF
>NA|TRBJ2-3|TRBV18|15|NA
TGTGCCAGCTCACCACAGCGGACGAGCACAGATACGCAGTATTTT
CASSPQRTSTDTQYF
>NA|TRBJ1-4|TRBV19|16|NA
TGTGCCAGTAGTATCTTATCCGCCAGGGCTAATGAAAAACTGTTTTTT
CASSILSARANEKLFF
>TRBD2|TRBJ2-7|TRBV2|13|few
TGTGCCAGCAAGGGAGGGAGGTCCTACGAGCAGTACTTC
CASKGGRSYEQYF
>TRBD1|TRBJ2-1|TRBV27|15|NA
TGTGCCAGCAGATCAGGACAGGGGGCCTACAATGAGCAGTTCTTC
CASRSGQGAYNEQFF
>TRBD2|TRBJ2-7|TRBV29-1|13|NA
TGCAGCGTAGGACTAGCGGGGTCCTACGAGCAGTACTTC
CSVGLAGSYEQYF
>NA|TRBJ2-2|TRBV27|14|NA
TGTGCCAGCAGAGGACAGCCGAACACCGGGGAGCTGTTTTTT
CASRGQPNTGELFF
>NA|TRBJ2-7|TRBV6-5|15|NA
TGTGCCAGCAGTTACTCGGAGTCGACCAACTACGAGCAGTACTTC
CASSYSESTNYEQYF
>TRBD2|TRBJ2-1|TRBV11-3|13|NA
TGTGCCAGCAGCACACGGAGGACTAGCTTGCAGTTCTTC
CASSTRRTSLQFF
>NA|TRBJ1-1|TRBV2|16|few
TGTGCCAGCATGGCACCCCCCGGGACAATGAACACTGAAGCTTTCTTT
CASMAPPGTMNTEAFF
>TRBD1|TRBJ1-2|TRBV7-9|16|few
TGTGCCAGCAGCCCGCCTGGGACAGGAAGCTACTATGGCTACACCTTC
CASSPPGTGSYYGYTF
>TRBD2|TRBJ2-7|TRBV9|17|NA
TGTGCCAGCAGTAGAGCCGGGACTAGCGGGAGTGCCTACGAGCAGTACTTC
CASSRAGTSGSAYEQYF
>NA|TRBJ1-1|TRBV7-8|14|NA
TGTGCCAGCAGCTCCTTCGACATAACTCTGCTAGCTTTCTTT
CASSSFDITLLAFF
>NA|TRBJ2-5|TRBV5-1|17|once
TGCGCCAGCAGACCGGGGTGGTCCCCCCGGGGTCAAGAGACCCAGTACTTC
CASRPGWSPRGQETQYF
>NA|TRBJ2-7|TRBV7-3|13|NA
TGTGCCAGCAGCTTAACGGCTAGCCACGAGCAGTACTTC
CASSLTASHEQYF
>TRBD2|TRBJ2-5|TRBV5-5|18|once
TGTGCCAGCACCTACCTTCTAATCGGGACTAGCGGACAAGAGACCCAGTACTTC
CASTYLLIGTSGQETQYF
>NA|TRBJ1-1|TRBV11-3|13|NA
TGTGCCAGCAGCTTAAACAGGGAGACTGAAGCTTTCTTT
CASSLNRETEAFF
>TRBD2|TRBJ2-1|TRBV25-1|15|NA
TGTGCCACCGATGCGGTAGCGGGAGGAGGGGAGGAGCAGTTCTTC
CATDAVAGGGEEQFF
>TRBD2|TRBJ2-7|TRBV4-2|15|NA
TGTGCCAGCAGGAGTGGTATAGCGGGGGTCTACGAGCAGTACTTC
CASRSGIAGVYEQYF
>NA|TRBJ1-2|TRBV28|12|NA
TGTGCCAGCAGAACCACGGACTATGGCTACACCTTC
CASRTTDYGYTF
>TRBD2|TRBJ2-2|TRBV9|17|NA
TGTGCCAGCAGCGCCCGGCTAGCGGGAGGTAACACCGGGGAGCTGTTTTTT
CASSARLAGGNTGELFF
>TRBD1|TRBJ1-2|TRBV19|13|NA
TGTGCCAGTACCTGGGACAGGAGTTATGGCTACACCTTC
CASTWDRSYGYTF
>TRBD1|TRBJ1-5|TRBV4-1|15|NA
TGCGCCAGCAGCCAATCGGACAGGGCCAATCAGCCCCAGCATTTT
CASSQSDRANQPQHF
>NA|TRBJ2-7|TRBV6-1|11|NA
TGTGCCAGCAGTGACAACTACGAGCAGTACTTC
CASSDNYEQYF
>NA|TRBJ2-1|TRBV4-2|15|NA
TGTGCCAGCAGCCACCTACTAGACCCCCTCAATGAGCAGTTCTTC
CASSHLLDPLNEQFF
>TRBD1|TRBJ1-1|TRBV2|14|once
TGTGCCAGCAGACGGACAGGGGAGAACACTGAAGCTTTCTTT
CASRRTGENTEAFF
>NA|TRBJ2-1|TRBV18|16|NA
TGTGCCAGCTCACCACCCATTCTAGGCCTCTACAATGAGCAGTTCTTC
CASSPPILGLYNEQFF
>TRBD2|TRBJ2-3|TRBV2|15|NA
TGTGCCAGCAGACCTAGCGGAACTAGCACAGATACGCAGTATTTT
CASRPSGTSTDTQYF
>TRBD1|TRBJ2-7|TRBV13|14|NA
TGTGCCAGCAGCCCATGGGACAGACCCTACGAGCAGTACTTC
CASSPWDRPYEQYF
>NA|TRBJ2-7|TRBV19|13|NA
TGTGCCAGTAGTACCACTAGCAGCTACGAGCAGTACTTC
CASSTTSSYEQYF
>NA|TRBJ2-7|TRBV30|13|few
TGTGCCTGGAGTGTGAACACCGCGGGGGAGCAGTACTTC
CAWSVNTAGEQYF
>TRBD2|TRBJ2-7|TRBV5-1|15|NA
TGCGCCAGCAGCCGGGGGGGTCAGAGCTCCTACGAGCAGTACTTC
CASSRGGQSSYEQYF
>NA|TRBJ2-3|TRBV9|16|NA
TGTGCCAGCAGCGTAGGCCGGGGGAAACCCTCAGATACGCAGTATTTT
CASSVGRGKPSDTQYF
>TRBD2|TRBJ2-7|TRBV7-3|15|NA
TGTGCCAGCAGCTGGTCAGGACTAGCGGGAGTCGAGCAGTACTTC
CASSWSGLAGVEQYF
>NA|TRBJ2-5|TRBV5-5|13|NA
TGTGCCAGCAGCCAACAAATCCAAGAGACCCAGTACTTC
CASSQQIQETQYF
>NA|TRBJ1-4|TRBV2|15|NA
TGTGCCAGCAGTATACAGGGACAAGCTTCCGAAAAACTGTTTTTT
CASSIQGQASEKLFF
>TRBD1|TRBJ1-6|TRBV18|18|NA
TGTGCCAGCTCACCAGTCGGACAGGGAGGGATGAATAATTCACCCCTCCACTTT
CASSPVGQGGMNNSPLHF
>NA|TRBJ2-7|TRBV10-1|13|NA
TGCGCCAGCAGCCGAACCGAGGGAAGCGAGCAGTACTTC
CASSRTEGSEQYF
>TRBD2|TRBJ2-7|TRBV7-8|15|few
TGTGCCAGCAGCTTTACAGCGGGAGGGCATTACGAGCAGTACTTC
CASSFTAGGHYEQYF
>TRBD2|TRBJ2-1|TRBV5-1|15|few
TGCGCCAGCAGCGGAGCGGCTAGCGGGAGAGCTGAGCAGTTCTTC
CASSGAASGRAEQFF
>NA|TRBJ2-2|TRBV9|15|NA
TGTGCCAGCAGCTTAAGCGGAACAAACACCGGGGAGCTGTTTTTT
CASSLSGTNTGELFF
>NA|TRBJ1-5|TRBV2|12|NA
TGTGCCAGCAGCAGGGGCCCGGGGCCCCAGCATTTT
CASSRGPGPQHF
>NA|TRBJ2-5|TRBV11-2|16|NA
TGTGCCAGCAGCCCCATCGCGGGCCTGTACCAAGAGACCCAGTACTTC
CASSPIAGLYQETQYF
>NA|TRBJ2-1|TRBV29-1|11|NA
TGCAGCGGTGGAAAGGGAGTTGAGCAGTTCTTC
CSGGKGVEQFF
>TRBD1|TRBJ1-4|TRBV5-1|16|NA
TGCGCCAGCAGCTTTTACCCGGGACAGACTAATGAAAAACTGTTTTTT
CASSFYPGQTNEKLFF
>NA|TRBJ2-3|TRBV5-1|15|NA
TGCGCCAGCAGCTGGACCGGGGTTGGCACAGATACGCAGTATTTT
CASSWTGVGTDTQYF
>TRBD2|TRBJ2-5|TRBV28|20|NA
TGTGCCAGCAGTATCCCCTCCTCTAGCGGGAGGGCCGACAGGCAAGAGACCCAGTACTTC
CASSIPSSSGRADRQETQYF
>TRBD2|TRBJ2-1|TRBV7-2|16|NA
TGTGCCAGCAGCTTATGGGGAGGACTAGCCAACAATGAGCAGTTCTTC
CASSLWGGLANNEQFF
>NA|TRBJ2-7|TRBV7-3|13|once
TGTGCCAGCAGCTTAAGTGTAGCGTACGAGCAGTACTTC
CASSLSVAYEQYF
>TRBD2|TRBJ2-1|TRBV19|14|few
TGTGCCAGTAATGGCGGGAGGTTATACAATGAGCAGTTCTTC
CASNGGRLYNEQFF
>NA|TRBJ2-2|TRBV27|15|NA
TGTGCCAGCAGCCCTAATTGGGGCGGTACCGGGGAGCTGTTTTTT
CASSPNWGGTGELFF
>NA|TRBJ1-5|TRBV28|17|NA
TGTGCCAGCACGTCGGGTGGGGCAGCAGTTAGCAATCAGCCCCAGCATTTT
CASTSGGAAVSNQPQHF